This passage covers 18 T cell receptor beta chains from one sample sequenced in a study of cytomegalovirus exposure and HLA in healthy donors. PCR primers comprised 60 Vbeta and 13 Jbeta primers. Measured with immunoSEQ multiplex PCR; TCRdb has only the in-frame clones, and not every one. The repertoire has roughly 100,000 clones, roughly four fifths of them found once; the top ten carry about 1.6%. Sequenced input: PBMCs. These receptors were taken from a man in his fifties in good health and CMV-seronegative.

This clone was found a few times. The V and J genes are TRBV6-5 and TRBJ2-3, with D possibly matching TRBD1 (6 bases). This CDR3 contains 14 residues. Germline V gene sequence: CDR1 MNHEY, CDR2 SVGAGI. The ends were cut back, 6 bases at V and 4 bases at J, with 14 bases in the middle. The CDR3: CASRQQGSADTQYF. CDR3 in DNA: TGTGCCAGCAGGCAACAGGGCAGTGCAGATACGCAGTATTTT.

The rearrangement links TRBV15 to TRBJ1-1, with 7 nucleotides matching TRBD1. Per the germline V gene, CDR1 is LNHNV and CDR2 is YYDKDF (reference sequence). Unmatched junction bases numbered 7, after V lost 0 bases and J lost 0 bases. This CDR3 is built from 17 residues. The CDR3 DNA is TGTGCCACCAGCAGAGACCTTAGGGACAGAGTGAACACTGAAGCTTTCTTT. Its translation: CATSRDLRDRVNTEAFF.

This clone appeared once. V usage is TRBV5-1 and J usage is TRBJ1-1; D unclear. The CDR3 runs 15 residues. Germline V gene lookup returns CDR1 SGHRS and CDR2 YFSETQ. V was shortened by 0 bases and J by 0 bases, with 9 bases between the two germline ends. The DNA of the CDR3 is TGCGCCAGCAGCTTGGAGCACGGTATGAACACTGAAGCTTTCTTT. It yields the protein CASSLEHGMNTEAFF.

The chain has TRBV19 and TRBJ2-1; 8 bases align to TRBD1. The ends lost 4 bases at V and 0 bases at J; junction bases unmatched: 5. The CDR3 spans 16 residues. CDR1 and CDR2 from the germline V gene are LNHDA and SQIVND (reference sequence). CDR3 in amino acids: CASSKGQVSSYNEQFF. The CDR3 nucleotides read TGTGCCAGTAGTAAGGGACAGGTGAGCTCCTACAATGAGCAGTTCTTC. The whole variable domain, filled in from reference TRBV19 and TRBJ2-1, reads DGGITQSPKYLFRKEGQNVTLSCEQNLNHDAMYWYRQDPGQGLRLIYYSQIVNDFQKGDIAEGYSVSREKKESFPLTVTSAQKNPTAFYLCASSKGQVSSYNEQFFGPGTRLTVL.

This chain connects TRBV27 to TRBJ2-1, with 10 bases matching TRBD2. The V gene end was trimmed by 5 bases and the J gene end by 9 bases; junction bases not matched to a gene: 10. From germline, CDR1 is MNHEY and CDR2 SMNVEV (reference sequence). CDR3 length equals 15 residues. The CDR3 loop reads CASSDQAGGWGEQFF. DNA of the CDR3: TGTGCCAGCAGTGACCAAGCGGGGGGGTGGGGTGAGCAGTTCTTC.

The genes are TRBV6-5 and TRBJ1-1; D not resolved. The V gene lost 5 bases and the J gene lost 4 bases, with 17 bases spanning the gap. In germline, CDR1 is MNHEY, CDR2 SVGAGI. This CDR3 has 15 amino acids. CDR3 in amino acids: CASSPRMYDGTEAFF. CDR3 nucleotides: TGTGCCAGCAGTCCCAGGATGTATGACGGCACTGAAGCTTTCTTT.

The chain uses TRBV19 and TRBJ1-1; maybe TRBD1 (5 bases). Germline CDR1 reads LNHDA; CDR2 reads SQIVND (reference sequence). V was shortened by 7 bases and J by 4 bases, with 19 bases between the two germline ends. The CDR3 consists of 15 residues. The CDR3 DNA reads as TGTGCCAGTAATGGCCTAACGGGACTTTTCACTGAAGCTTTCTTT. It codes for CASNGLTGLFTEAFF.

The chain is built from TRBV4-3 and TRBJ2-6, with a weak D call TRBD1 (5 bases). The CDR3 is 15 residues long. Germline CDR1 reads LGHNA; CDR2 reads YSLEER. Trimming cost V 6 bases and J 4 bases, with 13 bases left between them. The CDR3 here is CASSGARGGANVLTF. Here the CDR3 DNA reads TGCGCCAGCAGTGGGGCTCGTGGCGGGGCCAACGTCCTGACTTTC.

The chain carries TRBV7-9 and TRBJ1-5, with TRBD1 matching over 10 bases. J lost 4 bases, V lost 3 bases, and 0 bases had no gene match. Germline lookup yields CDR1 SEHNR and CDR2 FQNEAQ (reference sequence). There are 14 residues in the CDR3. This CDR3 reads CASSLGQGNQPQHF. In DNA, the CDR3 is TGTGCCAGCAGCTTGGGACAGGGGAATCAGCCCCAGCATTTT.

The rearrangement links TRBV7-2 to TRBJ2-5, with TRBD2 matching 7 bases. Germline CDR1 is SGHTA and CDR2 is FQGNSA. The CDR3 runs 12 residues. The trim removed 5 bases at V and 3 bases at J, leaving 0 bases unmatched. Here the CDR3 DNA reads TGTGCCAGCAGCCGGGGGGAAGAGACCCAGTACTTC. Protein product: CASSRGEETQYF. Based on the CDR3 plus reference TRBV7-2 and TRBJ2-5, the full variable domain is GAGVSQSPSNKVTEKGKDVELRCDPISGHTALYWYRQSLGQGLEFLIYFQGNSAPDKSGLPSDRFSAERTGGSVSTLTIQRTQQEDSAVYLCASSRGEETQYFGPGTRLLVL.

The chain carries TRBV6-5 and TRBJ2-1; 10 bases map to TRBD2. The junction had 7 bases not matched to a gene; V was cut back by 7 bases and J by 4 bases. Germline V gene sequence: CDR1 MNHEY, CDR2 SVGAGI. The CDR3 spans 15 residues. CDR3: CASKQLAGQYNEQFF. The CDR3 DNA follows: TGTGCCAGCAAGCAACTAGCGGGGCAATACAATGAGCAGTTCTTC.

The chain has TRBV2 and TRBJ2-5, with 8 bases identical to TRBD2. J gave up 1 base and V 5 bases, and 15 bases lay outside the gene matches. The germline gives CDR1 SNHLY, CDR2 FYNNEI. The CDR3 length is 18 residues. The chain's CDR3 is CASSTEPNLAGSQETQYF. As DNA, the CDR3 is TGTGCCAGCAGTACCGAACCCAACCTAGCGGGCTCCCAAGAGACCCAGTACTTC.

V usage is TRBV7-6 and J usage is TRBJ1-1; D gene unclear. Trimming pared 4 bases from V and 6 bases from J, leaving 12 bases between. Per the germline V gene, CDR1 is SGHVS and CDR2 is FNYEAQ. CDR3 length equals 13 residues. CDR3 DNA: TGTGCCAGCAGCTCAGAGGTAGGCTCTGAAGCTTTCTTT. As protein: CASSSEVGSEAFF.

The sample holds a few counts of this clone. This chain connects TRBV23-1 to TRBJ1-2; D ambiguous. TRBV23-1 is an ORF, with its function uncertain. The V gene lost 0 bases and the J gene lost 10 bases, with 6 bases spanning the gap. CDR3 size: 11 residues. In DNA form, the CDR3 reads TGCGCCAGCAGTCAATCGTCGGTCTACACCTTC. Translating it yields CASSQSSVYTF.

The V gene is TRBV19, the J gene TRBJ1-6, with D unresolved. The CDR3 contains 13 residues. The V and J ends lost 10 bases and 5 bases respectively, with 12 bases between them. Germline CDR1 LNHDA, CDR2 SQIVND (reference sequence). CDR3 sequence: CATRSTDNSPLHF. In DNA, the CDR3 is TGTGCCACTAGGTCCACGGATAATTCACCCCTCCACTTT.

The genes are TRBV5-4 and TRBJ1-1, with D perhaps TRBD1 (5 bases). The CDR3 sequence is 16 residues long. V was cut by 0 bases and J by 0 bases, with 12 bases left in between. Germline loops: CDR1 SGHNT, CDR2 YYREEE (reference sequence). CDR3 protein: CASSLVTGTLNTEAFF. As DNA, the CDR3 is TGTGCCAGCAGCTTGGTCACAGGAACATTGAACACTGAAGCTTTCTTT.

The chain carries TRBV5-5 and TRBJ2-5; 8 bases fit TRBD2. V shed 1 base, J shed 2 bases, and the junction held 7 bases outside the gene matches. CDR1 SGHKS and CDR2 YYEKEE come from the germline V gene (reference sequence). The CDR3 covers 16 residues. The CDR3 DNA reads TGTGCCAGCAGCTTGAGCGATAGCGGGGCTCAAGAGACCCAGTACTTC. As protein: CASSLSDSGAQETQYF.

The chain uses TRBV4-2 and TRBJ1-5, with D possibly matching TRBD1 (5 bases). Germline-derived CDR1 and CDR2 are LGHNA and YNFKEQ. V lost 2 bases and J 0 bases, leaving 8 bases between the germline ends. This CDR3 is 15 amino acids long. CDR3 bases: TGTGCCAGCAGCCAATCAGGGTATAGCAATCAGCCCCAGCATTTT. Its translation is CASSQSGYSNQPQHF.